The 28 T cell receptor beta chains given below trace back to one sample, sequenced in a study of shared clonotypes between healthy human individuals. Produced via immunoSEQ multiplex PCR; TCRdb's table is partial and in-frame only. Counted here are 650,000 to 700,000 clones, roughly 87% occurring once; the ten biggest clones make up 30% to 40%. Specimen: memory CD8+ T cells from PBMCs. Noted subset: CD45RO+ cells pooled with CCR7-negative TemRA cells. The receptor source for this set is a man aged 18 to 29 in good health. Some clones in this sample may be carry-over from other donors' samples.

The gene calls are TRBV27 and TRBJ2-7; a possible D gene is TRBD2 (6 bases). Germline V gives CDR1 MNHEY, CDR2 SMNVEV (reference sequence). CDR3 length equals 14 residues. V gave up 8 bases and J gave up 0 bases, with 14 bases separating them. CDR3 sequence reads: CASAGGVYSYEQYF. The CDR3 DNA follows: TGTGCCAGCGCAGGAGGGGTATACTCCTACGAGCAGTACTTC.

The CDR3 is CASSPWDETYEQYF. The CDR3 coding sequence is TGTGCCAGCAGCCCCTGGGACGAAACCTACGAGCAGTACTTC. V gene TRBV7-9 combines with J gene TRBJ2-7; D possibly uses TRBD1 or TRBD2 (5 bases each). Germline CDR1 reads SEHNR; CDR2 reads FQNEAQ (reference sequence). V was trimmed by 5 bases and J by 2 bases, leaving 13 bases between them. CDR3 length equals 14 residues.

This clone has only one observation. The CDR3 here is CASSVESTQETQYF. The DNA for the CDR3 is TGTGCCAGCAGCGTAGAGTCTACTCAAGAGACCCAGTACTTC. V is TRBV9 and J is TRBJ2-5; D is undetermined. V dropped 0 bases and J dropped 2 bases, with 8 bases sitting between them. Germline V gene data show CDR1 as SGDLS and CDR2 as YYNGEE. This CDR3 has 14 amino acids. Combining the CDR3 with reference TRBV9 and TRBJ2-5 gives the whole variable domain DSGVTQTPKHLITATGQRVTLRCSPRSGDLSVYWYQQSLDQGLQFLIQYYNGEERAKGNILERFSAQQFPDLHSELNLSSLELGDSALYFCASSVESTQETQYFGPGTRLLVL.

The chain uses TRBV15 and TRBJ2-7; D remains unclear. The CDR3 sequence is 12 residues long. V gave up 3 bases and J gave up 5 bases, with 8 bases separating them. CDR1 and CDR2 (germline): LNHNV, YYDKDF (reference sequence). CDR3 in amino acids: CATSRVGDEQYF. In nucleotides, the CDR3 is TGTGCCACCAGCAGGGTTGGGGACGAGCAGTACTTC.

The rearrangement links TRBV28 to TRBJ1-2; 8 bases map to TRBD1. Germline V gene sequence: CDR1 MDHEN, CDR2 SYDVKM. This CDR3 has 15 amino acids. Germline trimming cut 9 bases from V and 1 base from J; bases unmatched to any gene: 10. CDR3 amino acids: CARRTGRRVNYGYTF. The CDR3 coding sequence is TGTGCCAGACGGACAGGGAGGAGAGTTAACTATGGCTACACCTTC.

This clone was detected only once. The chain employs TRBV15 and TRBJ2-2, with TRBD1 matching 9 bases. CDR1 is LNHNV, CDR2 YYDKDF, per germline (reference sequence). J was trimmed by 6 bases and V by 4 bases; bases with no gene match: 12. CDR3 length equals 17 residues. The CDR3: CATSTLLGTGLAGELFF. CDR3 nucleotide sequence: TGTGCCACCAGCACCCTTTTGGGGACAGGGTTAGCCGGGGAGCTGTTTTTT.

The CDR3 region has the DNA TGTGCCAGCAGCTCCGACAGGGTCCAAGAGACCCAGTACTTC. This translates into CASSSDRVQETQYF. This chain connects TRBV7-3 to TRBJ2-5; 7 bases fit TRBD1. V dropped 4 bases and J dropped 1; count of bases not matched to a gene: 3. The CDR3 contains 14 residues. Germline V gene lookup returns CDR1 SGHTA and CDR2 FQGTGA. Using reference TRBV7-3 and TRBJ2-5 for the parts outside the CDR3, the full variable domain is GAGVSQTPSNKVTEKGKYVELRCDPISGHTALYWYRQSLGQGPEFLIYFQGTGAADDSGLPNDRFFAVRPEGSVSTLKIQRTERGDSAVYLCASSSDRVQETQYFGPGTRLLVL.

Comment on this clone: This specimen includes other DNA sequences encoding the same CDR3. The rearrangement uses TRBV7-9 and TRBJ2-7; perhaps TRBD1 as D (7 bases). Germline assignment: CDR1 SEHNR and CDR2 FQNEAQ (reference sequence). Trimming removed 5 bases from V and 4 bases from J, with 9 bases in between. There are 12 residues in the CDR3. The CDR3 sequence is CASSPGGYEQYF. The CDR3 DNA is TGTGCCAGCAGCCCAGGGGGGTACGAGCAGTACTTC.

The CDR3 reads CAISDRAEQYF. The CDR3 bases are TGTGCCATCAGTGACAGGGCCGAGCAGTACTTC. The V and J genes are TRBV10-3 and TRBJ2-5, with a possible D match to TRBD1 (5 bases). TRBJ2-7 explains the end of the DNA better; the J call may be wrong. The CDR3 totals 11 residues. Looked up from germline, CDR1 is ENHRY and CDR2 is SYGVKD.

The chain links TRBV9 to TRBJ2-7; D tentatively fits TRBD1 or TRBD2 (5 bases each). The V gene's germline CDR1 is SGDLS and CDR2 YYNGEE. Deletions cut 3 bases from V and 0 bases from J, with 13 bases between. CDR3 length equals 15 residues. CDR3 sequence reads: CASSAFGAHSYEQYF. DNA of the CDR3: TGTGCCAGCAGCGCATTCGGGGCGCACTCCTACGAGCAGTACTTC.

V and J are TRBV5-1 and TRBJ2-1; D assignment may be TRBD1 or TRBD2 (6 bases each). The germline V gene encodes CDR1 SGHRS and CDR2 YFSETQ. Deletions cut 0 bases from V and 7 bases from J, with 17 bases between. This CDR3 is built from 16 residues. The CDR3 loop reads CASSLVGGTITNEQFF. In nucleotides, the CDR3 is TGCGCCAGCAGCTTGGTCGGGGGCACAATTACAAATGAGCAGTTCTTC.

V and J are TRBV6-5 and TRBJ2-7, with 11 bases fitting TRBD1. V dropped 5 bases and J dropped 6; count of bases not matched to a gene: 9. The CDR3 spans 15 residues. Germline loops: CDR1 MNHEY, CDR2 SVGAGI. Here the CDR3 DNA reads TGTGCCAGCAGTACCCGGGACAGGGGGTTCTCCGAGCAGTACTTC. Its protein product is CASSTRDRGFSEQYF.

This clone was observed at least ten times. The CDR3 DNA reads TGCGCCAGCAGCCAAGCGGTCTGGCGGGAGACTTACGAGCAGTACTTC. This sequence encodes CASSQAVWRETYEQYF. The chain combines TRBV4-3 with TRBJ2-7; 7 bases align to TRBD2. This CDR3 comprises 16 residues. V shed 1 base, J shed 4 bases, and the junction held 10 bases outside the gene matches. Per the germline V gene, CDR1 is LGHNA and CDR2 is YSLEER.

The gene calls are TRBV9 and TRBJ2-3, with 9 nucleotides matching TRBD1. There are 16 residues in the CDR3. Germline CDR1 SGDLS, CDR2 YYNGEE. Trimming removed 4 bases from V and 4 bases from J; junction bases left unmatched: 10. For the CDR3, the DNA is TGTGCCAGCAGCTCGGGTGGGACAGGGTTCGCAGATACGCAGTATTTT. Its translation is CASSSGGTGFADTQYF.

This chain links TRBV28 with TRBJ2-1; the match to TRBD2 covers 9 bases. The CDR3 has 15 amino acids. CDR1 is MDHEN, CDR2 SYDVKM, per germline. The V and J ends lost 7 bases and 1 base, in that order; junction bases with no gene match: 5. In nucleotides, the CDR3 is TGTGCCAGCACCCCGACTAGCGGTTCCTACAATGAGCAGTTCTTC. Amino acid sequence: CASTPTSGSYNEQFF.

As to this clone: Other DNA sequences of this sample code for an identical CDR3. This rearrangement joins TRBV4-3 to TRBJ2-2, with D possibly being TRBD1 or TRBD2 (5 bases each). Between the trimmed V and J ends, which lost 1 base and 4 bases, there was a span of 10 bases. Germline loops: CDR1 LGHNA, CDR2 YSLEER. The CDR3 covers 15 residues. CDR3 bases: TGCGCCAGCAGCCAAGGGGTTGGGGGCACCGGGGAGCTGTTTTTT. Translation gives CASSQGVGGTGELFF.

The CDR3 region is CASSPRGMLEAFF. The DNA of the CDR3 is TGTGCCAGCTCACCACGCGGGATGCTTGAAGCTTTCTTT. This chain uses TRBV18 with TRBJ1-1; no reliable D call. The CDR3 contains 13 residues. Trimming left V 1 base short and J 7 bases short, with 10 bases between. Germline CDR1 and CDR2: KGHSH and LQKENI.

Of note for this clone: Other DNA sequences in the same sample also yield this CDR3. V is TRBV7-9 and J is TRBJ2-2; weak D call: TRBD2 (5 bases). The germline V and J ends were trimmed by 1 base and 5 bases, with 5 bases remaining between them. Germline V gives CDR1 SEHNR, CDR2 FQNEAQ (reference sequence). This CDR3 contains 13 residues. The CDR3 sequence is CASSLGGTGELFF. The CDR3 bases are TGTGCCAGCAGCTTAGGAGGGACCGGGGAGCTGTTTTTT.

V usage is TRBV15 and J usage is TRBJ2-1, with D possibly matching TRBD2 (5 bases). Trimming stripped 1 base from V and 10 bases from J, with 23 bases between. CDR1 is LNHNV and CDR2 is YYDKDF in the germline V gene (reference sequence). The CDR3 consists of 17 residues. CDR3 protein: CATSRGSLGGLFSEQFF. The CDR3 DNA is TGTGCCACCAGCAGAGGCTCCCTGGGCGGGTTATTTTCCGAGCAGTTCTTC.

This clone was seen a few times. Additional DNA sequences in this sample encode the identical CDR3. The CDR3 reads CASSWSATYEQYF. Written as DNA, the CDR3 is TGTGCCAGCAGTTGGTCCGCGACCTACGAGCAGTACTTC. This sequence joins TRBV27 and TRBJ2-7; D ambiguous. CDR1 and CDR2 (germline): MNHEY, SMNVEV (reference sequence). The CDR3 loop spans 13 amino acids. V lost 4 bases and J lost 2, with 9 bases in between.

This chain links TRBV6-1 with TRBJ2-7, with TRBD2 identical over 13 bases. The CDR3 covers 16 residues. V lost 4 bases to trimming and J lost 4 bases; unmatched junction nucleotides: 7. Germline V lookup: CDR1 MNHNS, CDR2 SASEGT. The chain's CDR3 is CASSGAGLAGEYEQYF. The CDR3 coding sequence is TGTGCCAGCAGTGGAGCTGGACTAGCGGGAGAGTACGAGCAGTACTTC.

The sample holds one count of this clone. V is TRBV5-6 and J is TRBJ2-3; 11 nucleotides align to TRBD1. Germline V lookup: CDR1 SGHDT, CDR2 YYEEEE. The CDR3 covers 16 residues. Trimming removed 4 bases from V and 3 bases from J; junction bases left unmatched: 7. The CDR3 DNA is TGTGCCAGCAGCCTAGCGGACAGGGGGCGGACAGATACGCAGTATTTT. Protein: CASSLADRGRTDTQYF.

The gene calls are TRBV6-5 and TRBJ2-7; a weak D match, TRBD2 (5 bases). V was pared by 2 bases and J by 0 bases, with 8 bases between. This CDR3 region has 14 residues. Germline V lookup: CDR1 MNHEY, CDR2 SVGAGI. The CDR3 sequence is CASSYRTYSYEQYF. The DNA for the CDR3 is TGTGCCAGCAGTTACCGGACTTACTCCTACGAGCAGTACTTC.

This sequence joins TRBV6-9 and TRBJ2-7, with 7 bases that match TRBD1. With V trimmed by 6 bases and J by 4 bases, 6 bases remained unmatched. CDR3 size: 13 residues. The V gene's germline CDR1 is MNHGY and CDR2 SVAAGI. The DNA of the CDR3 is TGTGCCAGCAGCCGTGGGACAGCGTACGAGCAGTACTTC. It is translated as CASSRGTAYEQYF.

The chain uses TRBV10-3 and TRBJ2-7; tentatively, D is TRBD2 (6 bases). Germline CDR1 ENHRY, CDR2 SYGVKD. V was clipped by 3 bases and J by 2 bases, with 14 bases between them. This CDR3 comprises 15 residues. The chain's CDR3 is CAISEPGTQAYEQYF. CDR3 sequence (DNA): TGTGCCATCAGTGAACCCGGGACTCAAGCCTACGAGCAGTACTTC.

This chain joins TRBV7-9 and TRBJ2-1; a weak D match, TRBD2 (6 bases). Trimming shortened V by 2 bases and J by 7 bases, and 12 bases separated the two germline ends. The CDR3 has 14 amino acids. Germline CDR1 is SEHNR and CDR2 is FQNEAQ (reference sequence). The CDR3 sequence is CASSLPSGPNEQFF. In DNA form, the CDR3 reads TGTGCCAGCAGCTTACCCAGCGGGCCTAATGAGCAGTTCTTC.

The chain employs TRBV18 and TRBJ2-1; D is perhaps TRBD2 (5 bases). Germline loops: CDR1 KGHSH, CDR2 LQKENI. The CDR3 extends over 12 amino acids. V lost 3 bases and J 9 bases, leaving 9 bases between the germline ends. CDR3 in amino acids: CASSPGLPEQFF. Here the CDR3 DNA reads TGTGCCAGCTCACCTGGACTGCCTGAGCAGTTCTTC.

V usage is TRBV15 and J usage is TRBJ2-7, with TRBD2 as a possible D gene (6 bases). Trimming took off 11 bases at V and 5 bases at J, with 22 bases between the two ends. There are 14 residues in the CDR3. Looked up from germline, CDR1 is LNHNV and CDR2 is YYDKDF (reference sequence). The CDR3 sequence: CASAAGRESHEQYF. In nucleotides, the CDR3 is TGTGCCTCCGCAGCGGGCAGGGAGTCCCACGAGCAGTACTTC. The complete variable domain, with remaining parts taken from reference TRBV15 and TRBJ2-7, reads DAMVIQNPRYQVTQFGKPVTLSCSQTLNHNVMYWYQQKSSQAPKLLFHYYDKDFNNEADTPDNFQSRRPNTSFCFLDIRSPGLGDTAMYLCASAAGRESHEQYFGPGTRLTVT.